What follows describes a single T cell receptor (beta chain). Assay: immunoSEQ multiplex PCR; the TCRdb copy retains only in-frame clones and omits some. The sample shows about 53,000 clones, 90% of them seen only once. The data were taken from a study of T cell changes during pregnancy in multiple sclerosis. The germline gives CDR1 MNHEY, CDR2 SVGAGI. The CDR3 consists of 14 residues. V shed 5 bases and J 3 bases; nucleotides not matched to a gene: 5. The TCR was taken from a female donor in good health, enrolled as a control in a pregnancy study. The chain links TRBV6-5 to TRBJ2-3; 7 nucleotides match TRBD1. The specimen was peripheral blood, collected after pregnancy. CDR3 coding DNA: TGTGCCAGCAGTCGGGGACAGCTTACAGATACGCAGTATTTT. Amino acids: CASSRGQLTDTQYF.